The 25 T cell receptor beta chains given below trace back to one sample, sequenced in a study of molecular identifiers for immune sequencing clone quantification. Using its own MiXCR run on the PCR reads, TCRdb lists one record per CDR3 protein. The sample contains tens of thousands of distinct CDR3 sequences, 15% to 20% of which appear only once. The sequenced sample was naive CD8+ T cells from blood, with Jurkat cell RNA spiked in. Specified subset: FACS-sorted CD8+CD4-CCR7+CD45RA+ naive T cells. The source of these receptors is a human donor in good health. Some libraries in this study had Jurkat cell RNA spiked in.

Details on this clonotype: Germline is not matched at one junction end, which may reflect a read error. V and J are TRBV12-3 or TRBV12-4 and TRBJ1-1; TRBD1 agrees at 11 bases. This CDR3 has 14 amino acids. The CDR3 sequence is CAGSFGTGGTEAFF. The CDR3 DNA follows: TGTGCCGGCAGTTTCGGGACAGGGGGTACTGAAGCTTTCTTT.

This clonotype was detected many times. This chain uses TRBV7-9 with TRBJ2-5, with D possibly matching TRBD2 (5 bases). Germline lookup yields CDR1 SEHNR and CDR2 FQNEAQ (reference sequence). The V end lost 1 base, the J end lost 2 bases, and 11 bases lay between the germline ends. The CDR3 runs 15 residues. CDR3 sequence reads: CASSLDGSRQETQYF. CDR3 coding DNA: TGTGCCAGCAGCTTAGATGGGAGCCGACAAGAGACCCAGTACTTC.

This clonotype was seen ten or more times. V is TRBV4-1 and J is TRBJ2-6; D unresolved. CDR1 and CDR2 from the germline V gene are MGHRA and YSYEKL. V was trimmed by 0 bases and J by 4 bases, leaving 4 bases between them. This CDR3 region has 14 residues. CDR3: CASSQDIGANVLTF. For the CDR3, the DNA is TGCGCCAGCAGCCAAGATATCGGGGCCAACGTCCTGACTTTC.

This CDR3 is CASRERVGSSYNEQFF. As DNA, the CDR3 is TGTGCCAGCCGGGAGCGAGTAGGGAGCTCCTACAATGAGCAGTTCTTC. V usage is TRBV2 and J usage is TRBJ2-1; D may be TRBD2 (6 bases). Per germline, CDR1 SNHLY and CDR2 FYNNEI. The length of the CDR3 is 16 residues. Trimming removed 8 bases at V and 0 bases at J, with 17 bases between.

Concerning this clonotype itself: A much more abundant neighbour one base away suggests this may be a read error. The chain is built from TRBV3-1 and TRBJ2-7; 8 bases fit TRBD1. CDR1 LGHDT and CDR2 YNNKEL come from the germline V gene (reference sequence). The CDR3 length is 13 residues. The CDR3 loop reads CAGSHQRTGPQYF. The DNA of the CDR3 is TGTGCCGGCAGCCACCAACGGACAGGGCCCCAGTACTTC.

This clonotype was counted at least ten times. The chain is built from TRBV6-5 and TRBJ2-5; D not certain. V lost 5 bases and J lost 1, with 8 bases in between. The CDR3 length is 13 residues. CDR1 and CDR2 (germline): MNHEY, SVGAGI. This CDR3 is CASSTGLQETQYF. Here the CDR3 DNA reads TGTGCCAGCAGTACGGGTCTCCAAGAGACCCAGTACTTC.

There are many counts of this clonotype. The V and J genes are TRBV10-3 and TRBJ2-7; D is possibly TRBD1 (6 bases). There are 20 residues in the CDR3. Germline assignment: CDR1 ENHRY and CDR2 SYGVKD. The V gene lost 3 bases and the J gene lost 0 bases, with 27 bases spanning the gap. CDR3 nucleotide sequence: TGTGCCATCAGTGAACCCAACGACAGGCGAGGTACGGCTGGCTCCTACGAGCAGTACTTC. Residues: CAISEPNDRRGTAGSYEQYF.

This clonotype was counted many times. This chain joins TRBV3-1 and TRBJ1-6; no definite D call. Between the trimmed V and J ends, which lost 0 bases and 8 bases, there was a span of 11 bases. This CDR3 contains 15 residues. The germline V gene has CDR1 LGHDT and CDR2 YNNKEL (reference sequence). CDR3: CASSQDPGGYSPLHF. The CDR3 DNA is TGTGCCAGCAGCCAAGACCCGGGAGGATATTCACCCCTCCACTTT.

This clonotype was observed many times. The V and J genes are TRBV7-9 and TRBJ2-3; 7 bases are shared with TRBD2. Germline V CDR1 and CDR2: SEHNR, FQNEAQ (reference sequence). Trimming took 4 bases from V and 0 from J; bases not matched to a gene: 7. The CDR3 extends over 16 amino acids. The CDR3 coding sequence is TGTGCCAGCAGCTCGGTGGTGGGAGGGAGCACAGATACGCAGTATTTT. This gives the protein CASSSVVGGSTDTQYF.

A few counts support this clonotype. J is TRBJ2-1 and V is TRBV4-2; D possibly corresponds to TRBD2 (7 bases). This CDR3 contains 13 residues. Germline CDR1 reads LGHNA; CDR2 reads YNFKEQ. Deletions cut 4 bases from V and 6 bases from J, with 10 bases between. The DNA for the CDR3 is TGTGCCAGCAGCCGGGAGGGGGTCAATGAGCAGTTCTTC. Translating gives CASSREGVNEQFF.

A note on this clonotype: A much larger clone lies a single base off, so this may be a read error. The rearrangement uses TRBV5-1 and TRBJ2-3; D call uncertain. The CDR3 has 11 residues. Trimming took off 7 bases at V and 0 bases at J, with 3 bases between the two ends. Germline V gives CDR1 SGHRS, CDR2 YFSETQ. Written as DNA, the CDR3 is TGCGCCAGCTGGAGCACAGATACGCAGTATTTT. Amino acids: CASWSTDTQYF.

Written as DNA, the CDR3 is TGTGCCAGCAGCCAAGATGTCTTTCCCCTGACCTACGAGCAGTACTTC. Translation: CASSQDVFPLTYEQYF. The V gene is TRBV3-1, the J gene TRBJ2-7; D gene ambiguous. Trimming shortened V by 0 bases and J by 2 bases, and 14 bases separated the two germline ends. CDR1 LGHDT and CDR2 YNNKEL come from the germline V gene (reference sequence). The CDR3 is made up of 16 amino acids.

This clonotype was found many times. The chain links TRBV7-8 to TRBJ1-1; D may be TRBD1 (5 bases). CDR3 length: 15 amino acids. The germline V gene has CDR1 SGHVS and CDR2 FQNEAQ. With 5 bases removed from V and 1 base from J, the gap between germline ends came to 14 bases. In DNA form, the CDR3 reads TGTGCCAGCAGCCACCGGGACCGAGAGAACACTGAAGCTTTCTTT. Protein sequence: CASSHRDRENTEAFF.

Many counts were recorded for this clonotype. The gene calls are TRBV14 and TRBJ1-3; D unclear. The CDR3 covers 12 residues. Germline CDR1 SGHDN, CDR2 FVKESK. Trimming stripped 2 bases from V and 4 bases from J, with 3 bases between. CDR3 nucleotides: TGTGCCAGCAGCCAAACAGGAAACACCATATATTTT. Its translation: CASSQTGNTIYF. The whole variable domain, remainder taken from reference TRBV14 and TRBJ1-3, is EAGVTQFPSHSVIEKGQTVTLRCDPISGHDNLYWYRRVMGKEIKFLLHFVKESKQDESGMPNNRFLAERTGGTYSTLKVQPAELEDSGVYFCASSQTGNTIYFGEGSWLTVV.

This clonotype was recorded at least ten times. This chain joins TRBV4-3 and TRBJ1-5; D unclear. Trimming stripped 0 bases from V and 7 bases from J, with 16 bases between. The CDR3 length is 16 residues. Germline CDR1 and CDR2: LGHNA and YSLEER. The DNA for the CDR3 is TGCGCCAGCAGCCAAGATTTAGCTAAAACGCGGCAGCCCCAGCATTTT. Translation gives CASSQDLAKTRQPQHF.

This clonotype occurred many times. The rearrangement joins TRBV13 to TRBJ1-2; 9 bases line up with TRBD1. V gave up 5 bases and J gave up 3 bases; unmatched junction bases: 7. The germline V gene encodes CDR1 PRHDT and CDR2 FYEKMQ (reference sequence). The CDR3 totals 15 residues. The chain's CDR3 is CASSPRTGVYYGYTF. Written as DNA, the CDR3 is TGTGCCAGCAGCCCGAGGACAGGGGTCTACTATGGCTACACCTTC.

This clonotype occurred many times. DNA for the CDR3: TGTGCCAGCAGCCCCCAGGGAGTGGGTTGGGGCGAGCAGTACTTC. Translating it yields CASSPQGVGWGEQYF. The V gene is TRBV7-8, the J gene TRBJ2-7; possibly TRBD1 or TRBD2 for D (5 bases each). The CDR3 loop spans 15 amino acids. Germline CDR1 SGHVS, CDR2 FQNEAQ. Trimming took 5 bases from V and 6 from J, leaving 20 bases between them.

The V gene is TRBV20-1, the J gene TRBJ2-1, with 13 bases matching TRBD2. Per germline, CDR1 DFQATT and CDR2 SNEGSKA (reference sequence). V trimming: 7 bases; J trimming: 0 bases; junction bases outside the gene matches: 15. The CDR3 is 19 amino acids. This CDR3 is CSGSMTSGRKGLSYNEQFF. In DNA form, the CDR3 reads TGCAGTGGTTCGATGACTAGCGGGAGGAAAGGTCTCTCCTACAATGAGCAGTTCTTC.

This clonotype was found many times. The gene calls are TRBV4-3 and TRBJ2-3, with 8 bases that match TRBD2. This CDR3 has 15 residues. V was clipped by 4 bases and J by 3 bases; unmatched bases: 6. Germline loops: CDR1 LGHNA, CDR2 YSLEER. CDR3: CASSPIAGPTDTQYF. The CDR3 coding sequence is TGCGCCAGCAGCCCTATAGCGGGACCGACAGATACGCAGTATTTT.

This clonotype was observed many times. The V gene is TRBV19, the J gene TRBJ2-4; D is unresolved. The CDR3 loop spans 14 amino acids. V lost 1 base, J lost 3 bases, and 7 bases lay in between. Germline V gene lookup returns CDR1 LNHDA and CDR2 SQIVND (reference sequence). The CDR3 DNA reads as TGTGCCAGTAGTATAGCCATGGACAAAAACATTCAGTACTTC. Translation: CASSIAMDKNIQYF.

In this sample, this clonotype turned up a few times. The V call is TRBV10-1, the J call TRBJ1-2; D not resolved. The CDR3 is 14 amino acids. With 0 bases removed from V and 2 bases from J, the gap between germline ends came to 7 bases. Germline V gives CDR1 WNHNN, CDR2 SYGVQD (reference sequence). The DNA for the CDR3 is TGCGCCAGCAGTGAGTCTCCTAGAAACTATGGCTACACCTTC. Translating gives CASSESPRNYGYTF.

Remarks on this clonotype: A much larger clonotype is one base distant, so this may be a read error. The chain recombines TRBV28 with TRBJ2-2, with TRBD1 as a possible D gene (6 bases). Germline assignment: CDR1 MDHEN and CDR2 SYDVKM. The CDR3 contains 15 residues. The V end lost 4 bases, the J end lost 7 bases, and 16 bases lay between the germline ends. CDR3 sequence: CASSYPPQGSGELFF. CDR3 DNA: TGTGCCAGCAGTTATCCTCCACAGGGTAGCGGGGAGCTGTTTTTT.

This clonotype occurred many times. The chain uses TRBV19 and TRBJ2-4, with a possible D match to TRBD2 (5 bases). V lost 3 bases and J 2 bases, leaving 11 bases between the germline ends. This CDR3 comprises 15 residues. Per the germline V gene, CDR1 is LNHDA and CDR2 is SQIVND (reference sequence). The DNA for the CDR3 is TGTGCCAGTAGTATCCCAAGGGAGACCAAAAACATTCAGTACTTC. Protein product: CASSIPRETKNIQYF.

This clonotype has a count of ten or more. This chain connects TRBV29-1 to TRBJ2-7; TRBD1 matches at 8 bases. The V segment lost 3 bases and the J segment 3 bases; nucleotides outside the gene matches: 7. Germline loops: CDR1 SQVTM, CDR2 ANQGSEA. This CDR3 is built from 14 residues. This CDR3 is CSVDLAGGSYEQYF. CDR3 sequence (DNA): TGCAGCGTTGATCTGGCAGGGGGCAGCTACGAGCAGTACTTC.

The gene calls are TRBV9 and TRBJ2-5; TRBD1 aligns across 7 bases. This CDR3 is built from 14 residues. V lost 2 bases, J lost 4 bases, and 5 bases stayed unmatched. Germline V gene data show CDR1 as SGDLS and CDR2 as YYNGEE. In nucleotides, the CDR3 is TGTGCCAGCAGCGTCGCCGCAGGGGGAGAGACCCAGTACTTC. It specifies CASSVAAGGETQYF.